The 9 T cell receptor beta chains presented below share a single source sample, sequenced in a study of control samples from healthy donors and cancer patients. Measured with immunoSEQ multiplex PCR; TCRdb has only the in-frame clones, and not every one. The sample carries around 140,000 clones, 92% recorded once. Sequenced: blood. These receptors all stem from a woman in her 50s in good health.

The chain links TRBV6-1 to TRBJ1-1; D call uncertain. Germline lookup yields CDR1 MNHNS and CDR2 SASEGT. This CDR3 spans 17 amino acids. The V and J ends lost 4 bases and 9 bases respectively, with 27 bases between them. CDR3 in amino acids: CASSGRRLSEVTVQAFF. The CDR3 DNA is TGTGCCAGCAGTGGGCGAAGACTCTCTGAGGTTACAGTGCAAGCTTTCTTT.

This clone was seen a single time. This rearrangement joins TRBV30 to TRBJ2-5; a possible D gene is TRBD2 (6 bases). The CDR3 is made up of 15 amino acids. CDR1 and CDR2 (germline): GTSNPN, SVGIG (reference sequence). V lost 8 bases and J 5 bases, leaving 24 bases between the germline ends. CDR3 DNA: TGTGCCCTAGTGGGGGGAGCAGGAATTTTGGAGACCCAGTACTTC. Amino acid sequence: CALVGGAGILETQYF.

Only one count was recorded for this clone. The chain recombines TRBV10-3 with TRBJ1-5; 7 nucleotides agree with TRBD1. The CDR3 length is 14 residues. Germline V gene lookup returns CDR1 ENHRY and CDR2 SYGVKD. Unmatched junction bases numbered 7, after V lost 2 bases and J lost 9 bases. CDR3 DNA sequence: TGTGCCATCAGTGAGGGGACAGACCCACGGCCCCAGCATTTT. It yields the protein CAISEGTDPRPQHF.

V gene TRBV12-3 or TRBV12-4 combines with J gene TRBJ2-7; 7 bases fit TRBD1. Trimming took 6 bases from V and 4 from J; bases not matched to a gene: 3. The CDR3 has 12 amino acids. The CDR3 protein is CASRRGQYEQYF. DNA of the CDR3: TGTGCCAGCAGACGGGGACAGTACGAGCAGTACTTC.

Details on this clone: Other DNA sequences in this sample translate to the same CDR3. The chain joins TRBV7-8 to TRBJ2-3; D unresolved. CDR1 and CDR2 (germline): SGHVS, FQNEAQ. V lost 1 base and J lost 4, with 3 bases in between. This CDR3 has 12 residues. CDR3 region: CASSLGADTQYF. In nucleotides, the CDR3 is TGTGCCAGCAGCTTAGGGGCAGATACGCAGTATTTT.

The chain joins TRBV4-1 to TRBJ1-6; D uncertain. V dropped 5 bases and J dropped 10 bases, with 9 bases sitting between them. This CDR3 has 12 residues. Looked up from germline, CDR1 is MGHRA and CDR2 is YSYEKL. The CDR3 DNA follows: TGCGCCAGCAGCACGGCGGGCTCACCCCTCCACTTT. Translation: CASSTAGSPLHF.

The rearrangement links TRBV7-8 to TRBJ2-7; no firm D call. This CDR3 region has 13 residues. Germline CDR1 is SGHVS and CDR2 is FQNEAQ. The germline V and J ends were trimmed by 0 bases and 1 base, with 4 bases remaining between them. As DNA, the CDR3 is TGTGCCAGCAGCTTAGCGGGGTCCTACGAGCAGTACTTC. Translating it yields CASSLAGSYEQYF.

The genes are TRBV7-2 and TRBJ2-7; 9 bases align to TRBD2. This CDR3 comprises 16 residues. The trim removed 4 bases at V and 0 bases at J, leaving 7 bases unmatched. Germline CDR1 SGHTA, CDR2 FQGNSA. DNA of the CDR3: TGTGCCAGCAGCTCTGGGACTAGCCCCAGCTCCTACGAGCAGTACTTC. As protein: CASSSGTSPSSYEQYF.

This sequence joins TRBV27 and TRBJ2-1; D is unresolved. CDR1 MNHEY and CDR2 SMNVEV come from the germline V gene (reference sequence). Trimming pared 0 bases from V and 9 bases from J, leaving 12 bases between. This CDR3 is built from 14 residues. CDR3 region: CASSLSGGGGEQFF. The CDR3 nucleotides are TGTGCCAGCAGTTTATCGGGCGGCGGTGGTGAGCAGTTCTTC.